These 25 T cell receptor beta chains came from one sample sequenced in a study of cytomegalovirus exposure and HLA in healthy donors. 13 Jbeta primers and 60 Vbeta primers were used for the PCR. Sequenced by immunoSEQ multiplex PCR; TCRdb stores in-frame clones only, minus some. The table counts 100,000 to 150,000 clones; approximately 2% lies in the top ten. The specimen was PBMCs. These receptors all come from a man aged 40-49 years in good health and CMV-seronegative.

The rearrangement links TRBV5-1 to TRBJ1-6, with 9 bases fitting TRBD1. From germline, CDR1 is SGHRS and CDR2 YFSETQ. V shed 4 bases, J shed 11 bases, and the junction held 4 bases outside the gene matches. The CDR3 is made up of 13 amino acids. CDR3 sequence reads: CASSPGTGPPLHF. Written as DNA, the CDR3 is TGCGCCAGCAGCCCTGGGACAGGGCCACCCCTCCACTTT.

The chain links TRBV2 to TRBJ1-5; 7 nucleotides align to TRBD1. After removal of 5 bases from V and 10 bases from J, the junction contained 5 bases not matched to a gene. Germline-derived CDR1 and CDR2 are SNHLY and FYNNEI. CDR3 length: 12 residues. The CDR3 DNA is TGTGCCAGCAGTATTGACAGGGAACCCCAGCATTTT. This encodes CASSIDREPQHF.

The chain links TRBV9 to TRBJ1-1, with 7 nucleotides matching TRBD1. V lost 0 bases to trimming and J lost 13 bases; unmatched junction nucleotides: 9. CDR1 SGDLS and CDR2 YYNGEE come from the germline V gene. The CDR3 runs to 13 residues. The CDR3 nucleotides are TGTGCCAGCAGCGTAGATGGAGGGGGCAGGGTTTTCTTT. Encoded protein: CASSVDGGGRVFF.

The chain recombines TRBV18 with TRBJ2-1, with a weak D call TRBD1 (5 bases). Per germline, CDR1 KGHSH and CDR2 LQKENI. CDR3 length: 13 amino acids. The V end was cut by 5 bases, the J end by 0 bases, with 5 bases between. In nucleotides, the CDR3 is TGTGCCAGCTCAGACAGCTCCTACAATGAGCAGTTCTTC. This gives the protein CASSDSSYNEQFF.

The chain links TRBV5-1 to TRBJ1-2; possibly TRBD1 for D (5 bases). Germline V gene lookup returns CDR1 SGHRS and CDR2 YFSETQ. V lost 4 bases, J lost 1 base, and 11 bases lay in between. This CDR3 contains 14 residues. The CDR3 loop is CASSIGGFNYGYTF. CDR3 in DNA: TGCGCCAGCAGCATTGGGGGGTTTAACTATGGCTACACCTTC. The variable domain in full, with the rest retrieved from reference TRBV5-1 and TRBJ1-2, is KAGVTQTPRYLIKTRGQQVTLSCSPISGHRSVSWYQQTPGQGLQFLFEYFSETQRNKGNFPGRFSGRQFSNSRSEMNVSTLELGDSALYLCASSIGGFNYGYTFGSGTRLTVV.

The V and J genes are TRBV30 and TRBJ2-5, with D maybe TRBD2 (5 bases). Germline CDR1 is GTSNPN and CDR2 is SVGIG (reference sequence). V was trimmed by 7 bases and J by 1 base, leaving 13 bases between them. This CDR3 has 13 residues. As DNA, the CDR3 is TGTGCCTTCCGGCAGACTACCCAAGAGACCCAGTACTTC. Translating it yields CAFRQTTQETQYF.

The rearrangement uses TRBV11-2 and TRBJ1-2, with 8 bases fitting TRBD1. Trimming cost V 5 bases and J 4 bases; bases outside gene matches: 6. This CDR3 has 14 amino acids. Germline CDR1 and CDR2: SGHAT and FQNNGV. This CDR3 reads CASSPSGGAYGYTF. CDR3 in DNA: TGTGCCAGCAGCCCTTCAGGGGGCGCCTATGGCTACACCTTC.

The chain is built from TRBV10-3 and TRBJ2-5; tentatively, D is TRBD1 (6 bases). The CDR3 totals 14 residues. The germline V gene has CDR1 ENHRY and CDR2 SYGVKD. V lost 2 bases and J lost 4, with 11 bases in between. CDR3 nucleotides: TGTGCCATCAGTGAGAACCGGGACATAGAGACCCAGTACTTC. Translating it yields CAISENRDIETQYF.

The chain links TRBV11-3 to TRBJ2-7; tentative D call: TRBD1 (6 bases). The CDR3 spans 15 residues. The germline V gene has CDR1 SGHNT and CDR2 YENEEA. Trimming stripped 2 bases from V and 6 bases from J, with 17 bases between. CDR3: CASSLPRQVPSEQYF. The CDR3 bases are TGTGCCAGCAGCTTACCGCGACAGGTCCCGAGCGAGCAGTACTTC.

The chain recombines TRBV4-1 with TRBJ2-7; 11 positions agree with TRBD1. Germline V lookup: CDR1 MGHRA, CDR2 YSYEKL. V lost 4 bases, J lost 2 bases, and 4 bases stayed unmatched. The CDR3 covers 15 residues. This CDR3 is CASSRVGQGAYEQYF. In nucleotides, the CDR3 is TGCGCCAGCAGCCGGGTGGGACAGGGGGCCTACGAGCAGTACTTC.

The chain couples TRBV19 to TRBJ1-2, with TRBD1 matching over 8 bases. Unmatched junction bases numbered 7, after V lost 0 bases and J lost 7 bases. Germline V gives CDR1 LNHDA, CDR2 SQIVND (reference sequence). CDR3 length equals 15 residues. CDR3 amino acids: CASSIEAGGFSGYTF. CDR3 DNA: TGTGCCAGTAGTATAGAAGCAGGGGGCTTTAGTGGCTACACCTTC.

The chain has TRBV25-1 and TRBJ2-6; D is undetermined. V lost 6 bases, J lost 3 bases, and 9 bases lay in between. Looked up from germline, CDR1 is MGHDK and CDR2 is SYGVNS. The CDR3 is 14 residues long. The CDR3 sequence is CASSYSYGANVLTF. Written as DNA, the CDR3 is TGTGCCAGCAGCTACAGCTATGGGGCCAACGTCCTGACTTTC.

The rearrangement uses TRBV5-1 and TRBJ2-2; D ambiguous. The V and J ends lost 0 bases and 6 bases respectively, with 12 bases between them. The CDR3 is 15 amino acids. CDR1 SGHRS and CDR2 YFSETQ come from the germline V gene. The CDR3 DNA sequence: TGCGCCAGCAGCTTGGATCCAGTTTACCCCGGGGAGCTGTTTTTT. The encoded protein is CASSLDPVYPGELFF.

The chain is built from TRBV6-5 and TRBJ1-1; 9 bases match TRBD1. CDR3 length: 15 residues. CDR1 and CDR2 (germline): MNHEY, SVGAGI. Germline trimming cut 6 bases from V and 4 bases from J; bases unmatched to any gene: 9. CDR3 amino acids: CASRPYTGGVTEAFF. CDR3 in DNA: TGTGCCAGCAGGCCCTATACAGGGGGCGTCACTGAAGCTTTCTTT.

The V gene is TRBV20-1, the J gene TRBJ1-3; no clear D. V lost 2 bases and J lost 7, with 6 bases in between. CDR3 length equals 11 residues. The germline gives CDR1 DFQATT, CDR2 SNEGSKA (reference sequence). CDR3 amino acids: CSARRENTIYF. CDR3 DNA: TGCAGTGCTAGAAGAGAGAACACCATATATTTT.

This chain connects TRBV6-6 to TRBJ1-1; no clear D. The CDR3 has 12 residues. Trimming shortened V by 6 bases and J by 6 bases, and 11 bases separated the two germline ends. Germline CDR1 reads MNHNY; CDR2 reads SVGAGI (reference sequence). The CDR3 bases are TGTGCCAGCAGGGTTGGGAGGGCTGAAGCTTTCTTT. Translated: CASRVGRAEAFF.

This chain links TRBV30 with TRBJ2-2; 8 bases are a match to TRBD1. CDR3 size: 12 residues. J gave up 7 bases and V 7 bases, and 5 bases lay outside the gene matches. Germline V gene lookup returns CDR1 GTSNPN and CDR2 SVGIG (reference sequence). CDR3 in amino acids: CAFDRGNGELFF. The CDR3 DNA reads as TGTGCCTTTGACAGGGGAAACGGGGAGCTGTTTTTT.

This chain uses TRBV18 with TRBJ1-5; the D gene is possibly TRBD1 (5 bases). The CDR3 has 14 residues. CDR1 is KGHSH and CDR2 is LQKENI in the germline V gene. With 4 bases removed from V and 5 bases from J, the gap between germline ends came to 12 bases. CDR3 residues: CASSQFDSYQPQHF. CDR3 nucleotide sequence: TGTGCCAGCTCACAATTCGACAGTTATCAGCCCCAGCATTTT.

The V call is TRBV7-8, the J call TRBJ2-3; D is possibly TRBD2 (5 bases). This CDR3 has 16 residues. CDR1 SGHVS and CDR2 FQNEAQ come from the germline V gene. V was shortened by 2 bases and J by 2 bases, with 14 bases between the two germline ends. The CDR3, as DNA: TGTGCCAGCAGCTTAAGGGTAGCGCTATTCACAGATACGCAGTATTTT. This gives the protein CASSLRVALFTDTQYF.

The genes are TRBV15 and TRBJ1-5; a possible D gene is TRBD1 (6 bases). Trimming took off 5 bases at V and 3 bases at J, with 14 bases between the two ends. Per germline, CDR1 LNHNV and CDR2 YYDKDF (reference sequence). The CDR3 spans 15 residues. This CDR3 is CATSPRGGANQPQHF. For the CDR3, the DNA is TGTGCCACCAGCCCCCGGGGGGGGGCCAATCAGCCCCAGCATTTT.

Concerning this clone itself: This specimen includes other DNA sequences encoding the same CDR3. This sequence joins TRBV5-1 and TRBJ2-3; 9 bases match TRBD1. With 4 bases clipped from V and 4 bases from J, the junction kept 4 bases outside the gene matches. Germline V gives CDR1 SGHRS, CDR2 YFSETQ. CDR3 length: 14 residues. The CDR3 DNA sequence: TGCGCCAGCAGCCTGGACAGGGGAGCAGATACGCAGTATTTT. The encoded protein is CASSLDRGADTQYF.

The chain links TRBV30 to TRBJ2-5; D not resolved. V was clipped by 0 bases and J by 5 bases, with 4 bases between them. CDR1 GTSNPN and CDR2 SVGIG come from the germline V gene (reference sequence). This CDR3 is built from 11 residues. Written as DNA, the CDR3 is TGTGCCTGGAGTGTACGGGAGACCCAGTACTTC. As protein: CAWSVRETQYF.

The V call is TRBV10-2, the J call TRBJ2-7; 7 nucleotides agree with TRBD2. The CDR3 consists of 15 residues. Per the germline V gene, CDR1 is WSHSY and CDR2 is SAAADI. Trimming cost V 8 bases and J 5 bases; bases outside gene matches: 15. CDR3 coding DNA: TGCGCCAGCCACAGCCGTGAGGCGGGGGACCACGAGCAGTACTTC. It specifies CASHSREAGDHEQYF.

For the CDR3, the DNA is TGCAGTGCTAAACAGGGAGTTGGCTACACCTTC. Translated, it gives CSAKQGVGYTF. V is TRBV20-1 and J is TRBJ1-2, with D perhaps matching TRBD1 (6 bases). Germline lookup yields CDR1 DFQATT and CDR2 SNEGSKA (reference sequence). Between the trimmed V and J ends, which lost 4 bases and 7 bases, there was a span of 10 bases. The CDR3 is 11 amino acids.

The chain carries TRBV4-1 and TRBJ2-3, with TRBD2 matching over 8 bases. The CDR3 totals 19 residues. The germline V gene has CDR1 MGHRA and CDR2 YSYEKL. Trimming removed 0 bases from V and 4 bases from J; junction bases left unmatched: 15. Here the CDR3 DNA reads TGCGCCAGCAGCCAAGATATTGTGGGGACTAGTACCCCCCCAGATACGCAGTATTTT. This sequence encodes CASSQDIVGTSTPPDTQYF.